The sequence of this T cell receptor beta chain was determined in a study of cytomegalovirus exposure and HLA in healthy donors. Produced via immunoSEQ multiplex PCR; TCRdb's table is partial and in-frame only. This sample has 50,000 to 65,000 clones, with roughly 95% found just once. With regard to this clone: Antigen unknown.

V was cut by 4 bases and J by 0 bases, with 12 bases left in between. Germline loops: CDR1 SQVTM, CDR2 ANQGSEA. The CDR3 covers 15 residues. Study-wide findings and caveats: Testing in vitro showed a few CMV-associated chains specific for CMV antigens. Some public TCRs appeared in many individuals, while most sequences were rare. Cytomegalovirus-associated TCR beta chains were listed, numbering some 170.

The receptor was derived from a woman between 18 and 30 years old in good health and CMV-seronegative. The chain joins TRBV29-1 to TRBJ2-2, with D possibly matching TRBD1 (5 bases). Sequencing was performed on PBMCs. In DNA, the CDR3 is TGCAGCGTTGCCAGGGCATTCGCGAACACCGGGGAGCTGTTTTTT. Encoded protein: CSVARAFANTGELFF.